A selection of T cell receptor beta chains follows, all from one sample in a study of T-cell memory formation after mild COVID-19. One entry per CDR3 protein, called by TCRdb with MiXCR from the 5' RACE reads. The top ten hold 20% to 25% of the sample, which has approximately 300,000 distinct CDR3 sequences, roughly 15% seen once. Sequencing was done on a sample of PBMCs or a T cell subset sorted from them (not recorded which). The source is a man younger than 30 who had mild COVID-19 (a few samples of this study predate the infection). Cell type and time point are not known. The CDR3 runs from the conserved cysteine through the conserved F or W. A D gene is named only where the DNA matches it firmly. Clone size appears in some rows only: once, few, many, or a class for an expanded clone.

size,J,D,V,CDR3,DNA
few,TRBJ2-2,NA,TRBV6-5,CASSYWIGAGTGELFF,TGTGCCAGCAGTTATTGGATAGGGGCTGGCACCGGGGAGCTGTTTTTT
NA,TRBJ2-3,NA,TRBV12-3/TRBV12-4,CASNRIASTDTQYF,TGTGCCAGCAACCGCATAGCTAGCACAGATACGCAGTATTTT
few,TRBJ1-3,NA,TRBV5-1,CASSPSLPGMGNTIYF,TGCGCCAGCAGCCCGTCCCTCCCGGGGATGGGTAACACCATATATTTT
few,TRBJ1-2,TRBD1,TRBV10-3,CAIRSMGQTNYGYTF,TGTGCCATCAGGAGCATGGGACAGACTAACTATGGCTACACCTTC
NA,TRBJ2-5,NA,TRBV11-2,CASSWDPRGQETQYF,TGTGCCAGCAGCTGGGACCCCCGAGGGCAAGAGACCCAGTACTTC
NA,TRBJ2-2,NA,TRBV12-3/TRBV12-4,CASSLARLPGELFF,TGTGCCAGCAGTTTAGCGCGACTCCCCGGGGAGCTGTTTTTT
NA,TRBJ2-7,TRBD2,TRBV6-5,CASRPGLAGNEQYF,TGTGCCAGCCGACCGGGACTAGCGGGGAACGAGCAGTACTTC
NA,TRBJ2-2,NA,TRBV11-2,CASSFGPQGLNTGELFF,TGTGCCAGCAGCTTTGGGCCACAGGGATTGAACACCGGGGAGCTGTTTTTT
NA,TRBJ2-5,NA,TRBV5-6,CASSFWGAETQYF,TGTGCCAGCAGCTTCTGGGGAGCGGAGACCCAGTACTTC
few,TRBJ1-1,NA,TRBV6-1,CASSEPAEAFF,TGTGCCAGCAGTGAGCCGGCTGAAGCTTTCTTT